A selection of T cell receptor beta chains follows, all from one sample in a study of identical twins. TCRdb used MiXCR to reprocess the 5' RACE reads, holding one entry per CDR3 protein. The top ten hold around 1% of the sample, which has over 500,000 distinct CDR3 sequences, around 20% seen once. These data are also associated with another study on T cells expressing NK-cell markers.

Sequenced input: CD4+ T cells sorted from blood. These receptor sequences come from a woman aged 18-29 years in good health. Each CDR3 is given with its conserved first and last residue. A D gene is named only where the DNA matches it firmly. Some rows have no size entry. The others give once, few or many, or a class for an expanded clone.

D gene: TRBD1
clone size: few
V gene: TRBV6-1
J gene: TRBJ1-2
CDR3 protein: CASSTGTGKSNYGYTF
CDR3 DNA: TGTGCCAGCAGCACCGGGACAGGGAAGAGTAACTATGGCTACACCTTC

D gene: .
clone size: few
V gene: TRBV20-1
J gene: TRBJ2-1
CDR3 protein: CSARVVNEQFF
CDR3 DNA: TGCAGTGCTAGAGTTGTGAATGAGCAGTTCTTC

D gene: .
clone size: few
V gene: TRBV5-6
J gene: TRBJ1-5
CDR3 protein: CANIDIDGQPQHF
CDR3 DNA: TGTGCCAACATTGACATTGACGGGCAGCCCCAGCATTTT

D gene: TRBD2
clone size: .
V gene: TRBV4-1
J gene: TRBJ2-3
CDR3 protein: CASSQPGLALEDTQYF
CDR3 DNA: TGCGCCAGCAGCCAGCCGGGACTAGCACTAGAAGATACGCAGTATTTT

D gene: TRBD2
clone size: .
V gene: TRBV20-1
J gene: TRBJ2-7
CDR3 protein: CSALRLAGDYEQYF
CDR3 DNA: TGCAGTGCCCTCAGACTAGCGGGAGACTACGAGCAGTACTTC

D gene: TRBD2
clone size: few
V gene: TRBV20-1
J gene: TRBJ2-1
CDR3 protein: CSAHGGGANEQFF
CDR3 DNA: TGCAGTGCTCATGGGGGGGGAGCCAATGAGCAGTTCTTC

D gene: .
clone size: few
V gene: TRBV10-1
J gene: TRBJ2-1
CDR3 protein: CASSLRSSAYNEQFF
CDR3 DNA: TGCGCCAGCAGTTTGAGGTCTAGCGCGTACAATGAGCAGTTCTTC

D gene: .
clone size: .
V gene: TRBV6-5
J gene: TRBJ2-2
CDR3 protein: CASSYRGANTGELFF
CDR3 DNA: TGTGCCAGCAGTTATAGGGGGGCGAACACCGGGGAGCTGTTTTTT

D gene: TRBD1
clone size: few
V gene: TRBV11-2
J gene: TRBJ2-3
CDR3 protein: CASSLGQGYTQYF
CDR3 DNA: TGTGCCAGCAGCCTAGGACAGGGGTATACGCAGTATTTT

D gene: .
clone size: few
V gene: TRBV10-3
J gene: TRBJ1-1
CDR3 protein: CAISPTGRTEAFF
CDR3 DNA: TGTGCCATCAGTCCTACAGGGAGGACTGAAGCTTTCTTT